This entry lists 28 T cell receptor beta chains sequenced from one sample in a study of T cells in Graves' hyperthyroidism and ophthalmopathy. The TCR beta CDR3 regions underwent amplification using RNA transcripts as the source. First-round RT-PCR with HTBI primers amplified the TCR CDR3 region. TCRdb used MiXCR to reprocess the multiplex PCR reads, holding one entry per CDR3 protein. The repertoire holds around 450,000 distinct CDR3 sequences, with 15% to 18% as singletons. The sequencing input was blood. The receptors originated from a woman between 18 and 30 years old with Graves' hyperthyroidism.

This chain links TRBV29-1 with TRBJ2-7; the match to TRBD2 covers 8 bases. CDR1 and CDR2 from the germline V gene are SQVTM and ANQGSEA. The CDR3 is 17 amino acids. Trimming at V came to 0 bases and at J to 1 base, leaving 11 bases not matched to a gene. The CDR3 bases are TGCAGCGTTGAAGATCTGGGGCTAGCGGGCGGGTCCTACGAGCAGTACTTC. Protein: CSVEDLGLAGGSYEQYF.

This clonotype came up many times. This chain links TRBV27 with TRBJ2-1; D not resolved. The germline gives CDR1 MNHEY, CDR2 SMNVEV (reference sequence). Trimming took 6 bases from V and 0 from J, leaving 9 bases between them. The CDR3 extends over 14 amino acids. The CDR3 DNA sequence: TGTGCCAGCAGAACCGGTAGCTCCTACAATGAGCAGTTCTTC. Its protein product is CASRTGSSYNEQFF.

This clonotype has at least ten counts. The rearrangement joins TRBV25-1 to TRBJ2-1; D remains ambiguous. CDR1 is MGHDK and CDR2 is SYGVNS in the germline V gene. The CDR3 contains 16 residues. Trimming removed 4 bases at V and 8 bases at J, with 21 bases between. Here the CDR3 reads CASSVRRTNGPDEQFF. The CDR3, as DNA: TGTGCCAGCAGTGTTCGTCGCACCAATGGACCCGATGAGCAGTTCTTC.

Many counts were recorded for this clonotype. The junction shows a germline mismatch at one end, possibly a read error. V and J are TRBV5-1 and TRBJ2-3, with D maybe TRBD2 (5 bases). The CDR3 has 14 residues. In germline, CDR1 is SGHRS, CDR2 YFSETQ. In nucleotides, the CDR3 is TGTGCCAGCAGCTTAGGACTGCTCACAGATACGCAGTATTTT. Protein product: CASSLGLLTDTQYF.

This clonotype was seen at least ten times. The chain combines TRBV12-3 or TRBV12-4 with TRBJ1-2; a weak D match, TRBD1 (5 bases). Trimming left V 3 bases short and J 5 bases short, with 10 bases between. The CDR3 sequence is 13 residues long. The CDR3 spells CASSFGGGYGYTF. The CDR3 DNA follows: TGTGCCAGCAGTTTCGGGGGAGGGTATGGCTACACCTTC.

This chain connects TRBV6-1 to TRBJ2-1, with 14 nucleotides matching TRBD2. CDR3 size: 17 residues. CDR1 is MNHNS and CDR2 is SASEGT in the germline V gene. J was trimmed by 12 bases and V by 6 bases; bases with no gene match: 16. The CDR3 spells CASSPRPGLAGDRRQFF. CDR3 DNA: TGTGCCAGCAGCCCCCGGCCGGGACTAGCGGGGGACCGCCGGCAGTTCTTC.

This clonotype was recorded many times. This sequence joins TRBV6-1 and TRBJ1-5; D is possibly TRBD1 (5 bases). The CDR3 is 15 residues long. Trimming stripped 2 bases from V and 2 bases from J, with 10 bases between. CDR1 MNHNS and CDR2 SASEGT come from the germline V gene. The CDR3 region is CASSESGFGNQPQHF. In nucleotides, the CDR3 is TGTGCCAGCAGTGAATCAGGGTTTGGCAATCAGCCCCAGCATTTT.

This clonotype was found many times. V is TRBV2 and J is TRBJ2-3; TRBD1 or TRBD2 may be the D gene (5 bases each). Germline V gene lookup returns CDR1 SNHLY and CDR2 FYNNEI. The V and J ends lost 4 bases and 2 bases respectively, with 22 bases between them. The CDR3 has 18 amino acids. This CDR3 is CASSGPGADLYYTDTQYF. CDR3 coding DNA: TGTGCCAGCAGTGGGCCCGGGGCGGATTTATATTACACAGATACGCAGTATTTT.

Note on this clonotype: This clone may be a read error of a much larger clone one base away. The V gene is TRBV6-1, the J gene TRBJ1-5, with D possibly matching TRBD1 (6 bases). The length of the CDR3 is 16 residues. CDR1 and CDR2 (germline): MNHNS, SASEGT. CDR3 sequence: CASSERRHRAGQSQHF. The CDR3 region has the DNA TGTGCCAGCAGTGAACGACGTCACAGGGCCGGTCAGTCCCAGCATTTT.

This clonotype has a count of ten or more. The chain employs TRBV6-6 and TRBJ2-2, with a weak D call TRBD1 (5 bases). The germline V gene has CDR1 MNHNY and CDR2 SVGAGI (reference sequence). The CDR3 spans 16 residues. V was shortened by 0 bases and J by 3 bases, with 11 bases between the two germline ends. Here the CDR3 reads CASSYSTRVHTGELFF. The CDR3 DNA reads TGTGCCAGCAGTTACTCGACCAGGGTACACACCGGGGAGCTGTTTTTT.

This clonotype came up many times. The chain recombines TRBV19 with TRBJ1-2, with D hard to call. CDR1 LNHDA and CDR2 SQIVND come from the germline V gene (reference sequence). The CDR3 is 14 amino acids. V lost 7 bases, J lost 5 bases, and 17 bases lay in between. CDR3 sequence reads: CASKQRATFYGYTF. Here the CDR3 DNA reads TGTGCCAGTAAGCAGCGGGCCACATTTTATGGCTACACCTTC.

In this sample, this clonotype turned up a few times. This chain joins TRBV6-1 and TRBJ2-3; TRBD2 is a possible D gene (6 bases). The CDR3 is 16 residues long. V was shortened by 3 bases and J by 2 bases, with 15 bases between the two germline ends. The germline V gene has CDR1 MNHNS and CDR2 SASEGT. CDR3 coding DNA: TGTGCCAGCAGTGATTACCGGGACTCATACACAGATACGCAGTATTTT. It is translated as CASSDYRDSYTDTQYF.

The sample holds many counts of this clonotype. CDR3 in DNA: TGTGCCAGCTCACCTTCCTTCGGCACAAGGAACACTGAAGCTTTCTTT. The encoded protein is CASSPSFGTRNTEAFF. The chain links TRBV18 to TRBJ1-1; D call uncertain. The ends were cut back, 3 bases at V and 1 base at J, with 15 bases in the middle. CDR1 and CDR2 from the germline V gene are KGHSH and LQKENI. The CDR3 extends over 16 amino acids. The entire variable domain, with the rest obtained from reference TRBV18 and TRBJ1-1, is as follows: NAGVMQNPRHLVRRRGQEARLRCSPMKGHSHVYWYRQLPEEGLKFMVYLQKENIIDESGMPKERFSAEFPKEGPSILRIQQVVRGDSAAYFCASSPSFGTRNTEAFFGQGTRLTVV.

The J gene is TRBJ2-1, the V gene TRBV2; the D is unclear. This CDR3 has 11 amino acids. V lost 10 bases, J lost 7 bases, and 11 bases lay in between. CDR1 is SNHLY, CDR2 FYNNEI, per germline. In DNA form, the CDR3 reads TGTGCCACACGAGCCAGGAATGAGCAGTTCTTC. It translates to CATRARNEQFF.

In regard to this clonotype: The germline gene is not matched at one end of the junction; a read error may be the cause. CDR3 nucleotide sequence: TGTGCCAACAGTTTACAGTACAAATCTAACTATGGCTACACCTTC. Residues: CANSLQYKSNYGYTF. This chain connects TRBV27 to TRBJ1-2; D uncertain. This CDR3 region has 15 residues. Germline CDR1 and CDR2: MNHEY and SMNVEV (reference sequence).

This clonotype has a count of ten or more. The CDR3 reads CASSHLDRGHYGYTF. For the CDR3, the DNA is TGTGCCAGCAGCCACTTAGACAGGGGGCACTATGGCTACACCTTC. The chain couples TRBV3-1 to TRBJ1-2; 10 positions match TRBD1. The CDR3 consists of 15 residues. The germline V gene has CDR1 LGHDT and CDR2 YNNKEL (reference sequence). V shed 3 bases and J 3 bases; nucleotides not matched to a gene: 4.

This clonotype has ten or more counts. The chain carries TRBV5-6 and TRBJ2-7, with D possibly being TRBD1 (5 bases). Germline lookup yields CDR1 SGHDT and CDR2 YYEEEE. Deletions cut 4 bases from V and 3 bases from J, with 14 bases between. There are 14 residues in the CDR3. This CDR3 is CASSPQGPGYEQYF. The CDR3 bases are TGTGCCAGCAGCCCCCAGGGTCCGGGCTACGAGCAGTACTTC.

In its sample, this clonotype was seen a few times. The chain is built from TRBV7-9 and TRBJ1-2, with 8 bases identical to TRBD1. The CDR3 runs 14 residues. Germline loops: CDR1 SEHNR, CDR2 FQNEAQ (reference sequence). V lost 6 bases to trimming and J lost 5 bases; unmatched junction nucleotides: 8. The CDR3 loop is CASRPSGGGYGYTF. Written as DNA, the CDR3 is TGTGCCAGCAGACCTTCAGGGGGCGGTTATGGCTACACCTTC.

The rearrangement joins TRBV7-3 to TRBJ2-7; 10 bases are shared with TRBD1. Germline V gene sequence: CDR1 SGHTA, CDR2 FQGTGA. This CDR3 comprises 15 residues. V was clipped by 3 bases and J by 7 bases; unmatched bases: 9. The CDR3 reads CASSFQTGGRGEQYF. For the CDR3, the DNA is TGTGCCAGCAGCTTCCAGACAGGGGGCCGGGGGGAGCAGTACTTC.

The chain has TRBV19 and TRBJ2-1; 7 nucleotides align to TRBD1. The trim removed 5 bases at V and 6 bases at J, leaving 4 bases unmatched. Germline lookup yields CDR1 LNHDA and CDR2 SQIVND (reference sequence). This CDR3 spans 13 amino acids. DNA of the CDR3: TGTGCCAGTAGTCAGAGACAGGGCAATGAGCAGTTCTTC. Residues: CASSQRQGNEQFF.

This clonotype was picked up many times. This chain links TRBV24-1 with TRBJ2-7; weak D call: TRBD2 (5 bases). This CDR3 contains 15 residues. The V and J ends lost 4 bases and 2 bases respectively, with 14 bases between them. Germline V gene data show CDR1 as KGHDR and CDR2 as SFDVKD. The CDR3 sequence: CATSDPGKKAYEQYF. The CDR3 nucleotides are TGTGCCACCAGTGACCCGGGAAAGAAAGCCTACGAGCAGTACTTC.

This clonotype was counted a few times. At one end the junction does not follow the germline gene, possibly because of a read error. The V and J genes are TRBV3-1 and TRBJ2-5; 7 bases fit TRBD1. The CDR3 runs to 16 residues. Germline V CDR1 and CDR2: LGHDT, YNNKEL (reference sequence). For the CDR3, the DNA is TGTGCCAGCAGCCGGAAGACAGGGCCAACCCAAGAGACCCAGCACTTC. This sequence encodes CASSRKTGPTQETQHF.

The V call is TRBV12-3 or TRBV12-4, the J call TRBJ1-2; 7 bases fit TRBD1. Trimming removed 6 bases from V and 4 bases from J; junction bases left unmatched: 8. The CDR3 extends over 14 amino acids. The CDR3 nucleotides are TGTGCCAGCAGGCCGACAGGGAGCGGCTATGGCTACACCTTC. Amino acids: CASRPTGSGYGYTF.

This clonotype was observed many times. The chain recombines TRBV10-3 with TRBJ2-7; TRBD1 agrees at 7 bases. This CDR3 has 14 residues. Unmatched junction bases numbered 8, after V lost 6 bases and J lost 3 bases. Germline V gene sequence: CDR1 ENHRY, CDR2 SYGVKD. The CDR3 DNA sequence: TGTGCCATCAGAAGAAGCCGGGACAGCTACGAGCAGTACTTC. This gives the protein CAIRRSRDSYEQYF.

This clonotype was counted many times. The gene calls are TRBV11-2 and TRBJ2-7; D not resolved. This CDR3 spans 12 amino acids. Germline V gene data show CDR1 as SGHAT and CDR2 as FQNNGV. The V and J ends lost 6 bases and 0 bases respectively, with 6 bases between them. CDR3 loop: CASRSLSYEQYF. CDR3 bases: TGTGCCAGCAGATCGCTCTCCTACGAGCAGTACTTC.

This clonotype was detected many times. This chain joins TRBV11-3 and TRBJ2-2; the D gene could be TRBD1 or TRBD2 (5 bases each). The germline CDR1 and CDR2 sequences are SGHNT and YENEEA. This CDR3 has 14 amino acids. V was clipped by 7 bases and J by 5 bases, with 14 bases between them. The CDR3 DNA sequence: TGTGCCAGCACTCGCCCCGGGGCTACCGGGGAGCTGTTTTTT. This encodes CASTRPGATGELFF.

This clonotype was seen repeatedly, ten times or more. In DNA, the CDR3 is TGTGCCAGCAGCCAGAGCTTACAGGGGTCCGCCGGGGAGCTGTTTTTT. Its translation: CASSQSLQGSAGELFF. The rearrangement joins TRBV4-2 to TRBJ2-2, with 7 bases aligning to TRBD1. CDR3 length: 16 amino acids. J gave up 6 bases and V 3 bases, and 10 bases lay outside the gene matches. Germline V gene lookup returns CDR1 LGHNA and CDR2 YNFKEQ.

Ten or more counts support this clonotype. This chain links TRBV3-1 with TRBJ2-3; possible D gene TRBD2, 6 bases. This CDR3 contains 16 residues. Trimming removed 5 bases from V and 0 bases from J, with 15 bases in between. The germline V gene has CDR1 LGHDT and CDR2 YNNKEL (reference sequence). CDR3 residues: CASSGGATYSTDTQYF. CDR3 coding DNA: TGTGCCAGCAGCGGCGGGGCTACCTATAGCACAGATACGCAGTATTTT.